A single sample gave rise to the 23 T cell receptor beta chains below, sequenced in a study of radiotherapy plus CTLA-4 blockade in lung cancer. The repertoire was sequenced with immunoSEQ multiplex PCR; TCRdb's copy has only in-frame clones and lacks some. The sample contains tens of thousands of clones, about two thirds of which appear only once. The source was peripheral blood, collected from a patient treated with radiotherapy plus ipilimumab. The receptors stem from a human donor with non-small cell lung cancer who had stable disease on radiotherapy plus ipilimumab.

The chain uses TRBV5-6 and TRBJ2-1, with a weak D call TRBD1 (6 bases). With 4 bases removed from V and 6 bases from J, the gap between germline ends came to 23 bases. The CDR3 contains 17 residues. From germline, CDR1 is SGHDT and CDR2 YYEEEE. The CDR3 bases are TGTGCCAGCAGCCTAAGCCCACAGGGATTATTGGTCAATGAGCAGTTCTTC. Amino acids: CASSLSPQGLLVNEQFF.

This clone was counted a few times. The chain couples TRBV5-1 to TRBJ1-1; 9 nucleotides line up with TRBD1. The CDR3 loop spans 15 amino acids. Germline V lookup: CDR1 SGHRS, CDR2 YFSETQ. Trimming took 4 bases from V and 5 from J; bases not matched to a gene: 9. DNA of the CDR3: TGCGCCAGCAGCACCGTGGGACAGGGTGGAACTGAAGCTTTCTTT. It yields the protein CASSTVGQGGTEAFF.

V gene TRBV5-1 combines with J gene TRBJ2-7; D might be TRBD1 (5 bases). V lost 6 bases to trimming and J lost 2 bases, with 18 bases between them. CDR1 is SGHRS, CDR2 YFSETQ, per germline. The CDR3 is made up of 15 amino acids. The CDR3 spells CASTRDGDLPYEQYF. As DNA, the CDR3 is TGCGCCAGCACCAGGGATGGGGATTTACCCTACGAGCAGTACTTC.

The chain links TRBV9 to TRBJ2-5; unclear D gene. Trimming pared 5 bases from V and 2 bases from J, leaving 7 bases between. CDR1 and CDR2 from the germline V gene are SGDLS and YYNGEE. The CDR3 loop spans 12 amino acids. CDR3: CASSSQQETQYF. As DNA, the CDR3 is TGTGCCAGCAGTAGTCAACAAGAGACCCAGTACTTC. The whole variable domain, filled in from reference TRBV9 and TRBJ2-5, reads DSGVTQTPKHLITATGQRVTLRCSPRSGDLSVYWYQQSLDQGLQFLIQYYNGEERAKGNILERFSAQQFPDLHSELNLSSLELGDSALYFCASSSQQETQYFGPGTRLLVL.

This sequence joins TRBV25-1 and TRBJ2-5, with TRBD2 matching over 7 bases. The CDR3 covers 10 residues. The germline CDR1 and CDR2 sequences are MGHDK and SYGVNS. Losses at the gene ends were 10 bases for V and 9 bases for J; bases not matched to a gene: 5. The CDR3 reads CATAGVSQYF. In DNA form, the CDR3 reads TGTGCCACCGCGGGGGTGTCCCAGTACTTC.

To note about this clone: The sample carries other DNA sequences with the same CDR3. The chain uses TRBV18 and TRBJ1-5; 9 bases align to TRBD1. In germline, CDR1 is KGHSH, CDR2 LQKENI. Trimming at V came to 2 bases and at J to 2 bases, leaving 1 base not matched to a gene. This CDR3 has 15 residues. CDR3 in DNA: TGTGCCAGCTCACCAGACAGGGGGGGCAATCAGCCCCAGCATTTT. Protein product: CASSPDRGGNQPQHF. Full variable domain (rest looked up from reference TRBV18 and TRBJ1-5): NAGVMQNPRHLVRRRGQEARLRCSPMKGHSHVYWYRQLPEEGLKFMVYLQKENIIDESGMPKERFSAEFPKEGPSILRIQQVVRGDSAAYFCASSPDRGGNQPQHFGDGTRLSIL.

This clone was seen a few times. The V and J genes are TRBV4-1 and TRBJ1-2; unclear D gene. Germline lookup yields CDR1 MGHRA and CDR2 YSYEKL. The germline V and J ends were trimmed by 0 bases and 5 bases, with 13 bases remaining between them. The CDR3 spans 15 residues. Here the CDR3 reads CASSQDGSARYGYTF. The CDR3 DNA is TGCGCCAGCAGCCAAGATGGATCGGCGAGGTATGGCTACACCTTC.

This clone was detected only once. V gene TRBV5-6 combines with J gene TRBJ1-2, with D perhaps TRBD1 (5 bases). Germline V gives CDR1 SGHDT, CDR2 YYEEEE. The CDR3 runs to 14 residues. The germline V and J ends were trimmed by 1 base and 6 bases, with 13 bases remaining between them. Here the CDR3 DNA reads TGTGCCAGCAGCTTGTATGCAGGGTTAGATGGCTACACCTTC. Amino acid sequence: CASSLYAGLDGYTF. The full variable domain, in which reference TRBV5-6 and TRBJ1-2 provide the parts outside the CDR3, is DAGVTQSPTHLIKTRGQQVTLRCSPKSGHDTVSWYQQALGQGPQFIFQYYEEEERQRGNFPDRFSGHQFPNYSSELNVNALLLGDSALYLCASSLYAGLDGYTFGSGTRLTVV.

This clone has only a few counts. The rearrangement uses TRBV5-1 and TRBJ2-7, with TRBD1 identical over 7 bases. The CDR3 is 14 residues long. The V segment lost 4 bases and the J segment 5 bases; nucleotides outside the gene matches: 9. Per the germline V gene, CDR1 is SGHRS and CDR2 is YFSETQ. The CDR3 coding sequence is TGCGCCAGCAGCACCGGGACAGTAGCCCACGAGCAGTACTTC. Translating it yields CASSTGTVAHEQYF. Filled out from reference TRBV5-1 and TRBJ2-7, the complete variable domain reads KAGVTQTPRYLIKTRGQQVTLSCSPISGHRSVSWYQQTPGQGLQFLFEYFSETQRNKGNFPGRFSGRQFSNSRSEMNVSTLELGDSALYLCASSTGTVAHEQYFGPGTRLTVT.

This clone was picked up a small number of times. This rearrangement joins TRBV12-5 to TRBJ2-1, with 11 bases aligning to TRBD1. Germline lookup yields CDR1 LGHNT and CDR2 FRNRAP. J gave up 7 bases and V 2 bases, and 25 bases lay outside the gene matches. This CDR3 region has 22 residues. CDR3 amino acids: CASGLMFQFDRGTGGSGNEQFF. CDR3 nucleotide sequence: TGTGCTAGTGGTTTGATGTTTCAGTTCGATAGAGGGACAGGGGGAAGTGGAAATGAGCAGTTCTTC.

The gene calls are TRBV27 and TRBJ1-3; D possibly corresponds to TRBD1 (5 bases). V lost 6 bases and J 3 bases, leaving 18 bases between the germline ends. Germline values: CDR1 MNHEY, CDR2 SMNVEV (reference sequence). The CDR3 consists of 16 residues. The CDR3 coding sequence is TGTGCCAGCAGGGTAATTCAGGGATTCGTTGGAAACACCATATATTTT. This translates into CASRVIQGFVGNTIYF.

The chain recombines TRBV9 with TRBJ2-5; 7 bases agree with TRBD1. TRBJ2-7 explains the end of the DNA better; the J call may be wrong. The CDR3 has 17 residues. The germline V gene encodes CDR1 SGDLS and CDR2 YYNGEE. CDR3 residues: CASSVGLPTGWSYEQYF. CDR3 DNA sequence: TGTGCCAGCAGCGTAGGACTCCCGACAGGGTGGTCCTACGAGCAGTACTTC.

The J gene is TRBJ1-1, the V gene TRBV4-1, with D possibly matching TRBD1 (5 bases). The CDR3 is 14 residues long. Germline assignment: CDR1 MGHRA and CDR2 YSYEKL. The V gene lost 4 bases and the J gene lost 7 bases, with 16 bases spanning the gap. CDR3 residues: CASSLVGGRSEAFF. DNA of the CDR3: TGCGCCAGCAGCCTAGTCGGGGGACGTAGTGAAGCTTTCTTT.

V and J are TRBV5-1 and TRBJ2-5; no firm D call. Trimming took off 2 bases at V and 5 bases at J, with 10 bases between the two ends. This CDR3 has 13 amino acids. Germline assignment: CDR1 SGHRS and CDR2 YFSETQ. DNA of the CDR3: TGCGCCAGCAGCTTCAACAACCCCGAGACCCAGTACTTC. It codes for CASSFNNPETQYF.

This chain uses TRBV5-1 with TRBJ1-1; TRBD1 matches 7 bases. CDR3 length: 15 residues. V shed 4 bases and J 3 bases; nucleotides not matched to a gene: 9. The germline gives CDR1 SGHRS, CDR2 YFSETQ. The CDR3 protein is CASSLSTGSDTEAFF. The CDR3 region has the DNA TGCGCCAGCAGCCTATCGACAGGGTCGGACACTGAAGCTTTCTTT. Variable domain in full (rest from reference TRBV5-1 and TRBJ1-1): KAGVTQTPRYLIKTRGQQVTLSCSPISGHRSVSWYQQTPGQGLQFLFEYFSETQRNKGNFPGRFSGRQFSNSRSEMNVSTLELGDSALYLCASSLSTGSDTEAFFGQGTRLTVV.

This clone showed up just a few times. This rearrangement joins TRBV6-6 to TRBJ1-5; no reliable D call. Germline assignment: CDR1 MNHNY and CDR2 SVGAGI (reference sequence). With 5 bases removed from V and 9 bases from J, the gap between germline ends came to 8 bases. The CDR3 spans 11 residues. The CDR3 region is CASSAGSPQHF. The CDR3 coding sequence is TGTGCCAGCAGTGCGGGGTCGCCCCAGCATTTT.

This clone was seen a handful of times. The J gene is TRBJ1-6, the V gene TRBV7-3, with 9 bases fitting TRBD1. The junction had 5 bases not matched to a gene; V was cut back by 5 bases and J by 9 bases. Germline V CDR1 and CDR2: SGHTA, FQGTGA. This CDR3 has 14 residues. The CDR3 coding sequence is TGTGCCAGCAGCGACGGGACAGGGATTTCACCCCTCCACTTT. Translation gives CASSDGTGISPLHF.

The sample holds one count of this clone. Written as DNA, the CDR3 is TGTGCCAGTAGTATAGGTCTGGCCTCCTACGAGCAGTACTTC. Amino acid sequence: CASSIGLASYEQYF. This chain links TRBV19 with TRBJ2-7, with no clear D. V shed 1 base and J shed 0 bases, with 7 bases lying between them. Germline V gene lookup returns CDR1 LNHDA and CDR2 SQIVND (reference sequence). The CDR3 spans 14 residues.

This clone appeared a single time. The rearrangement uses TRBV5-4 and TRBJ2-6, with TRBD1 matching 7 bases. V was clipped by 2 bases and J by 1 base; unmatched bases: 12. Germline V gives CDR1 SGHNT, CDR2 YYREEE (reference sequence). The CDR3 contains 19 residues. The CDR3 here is CASSFSRDSSLSGANVLTF. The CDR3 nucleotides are TGTGCCAGCAGCTTCTCTAGGGACAGTTCTTTGTCTGGGGCCAACGTCCTGACTTTC.

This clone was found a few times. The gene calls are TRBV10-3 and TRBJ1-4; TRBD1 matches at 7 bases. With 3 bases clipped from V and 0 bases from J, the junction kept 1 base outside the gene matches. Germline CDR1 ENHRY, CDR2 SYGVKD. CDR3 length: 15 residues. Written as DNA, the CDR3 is TGTGCCATCAGTGAAACAGGGGCAACTAATGAAAAACTGTTTTTT. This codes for CAISETGATNEKLFF.

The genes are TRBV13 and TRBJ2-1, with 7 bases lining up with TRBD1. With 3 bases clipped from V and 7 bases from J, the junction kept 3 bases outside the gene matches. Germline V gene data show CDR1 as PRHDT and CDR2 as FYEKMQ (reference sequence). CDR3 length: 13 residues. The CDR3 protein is CASSFRGWNEQFF. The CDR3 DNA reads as TGTGCCAGCAGCTTCAGGGGGTGGAATGAGCAGTTCTTC.

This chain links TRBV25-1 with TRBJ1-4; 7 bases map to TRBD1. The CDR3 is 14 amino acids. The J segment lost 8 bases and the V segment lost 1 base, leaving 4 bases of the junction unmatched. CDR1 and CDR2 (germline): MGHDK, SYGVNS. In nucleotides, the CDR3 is TGTGCCAGCAGTGAATTCCGGACAGGCGAAAAACTGTTTTTT. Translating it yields CASSEFRTGEKLFF.

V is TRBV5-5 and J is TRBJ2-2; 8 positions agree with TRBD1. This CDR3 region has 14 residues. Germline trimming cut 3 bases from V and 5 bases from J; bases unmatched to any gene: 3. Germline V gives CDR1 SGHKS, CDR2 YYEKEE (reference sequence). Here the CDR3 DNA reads TGTGCCAGCAGCTACACAGGGGGGACCGGGGAGCTGTTTTTT. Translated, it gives CASSYTGGTGELFF.